This TCR beta chain came from a study of CD8+ T cells in alopecia areata. Overall study: Severity in treated patients was scored by percentage of scalp area affected. Study observations and caveats: Scalp sequencing also captures normal skin's resident alphabeta T cells. Tofacitinib produced a significant decrease in scalp clonality and in expanded CD8+ clones among the top 100.

Comment on this clone: Antigen specificity is unknown.

The treatment was: oral pan-JAK inhibitor, 5-10 mg twice daily. Both CD4+ and CD8+ T cells were separated by sorting PBMCs. Following extraction, RNA underwent reverse transcription to cDNA, which served as the sequencing template. Assay used: immunoSEQ multiplex PCR; TCRdb lists only in-frame clones, some missing. The table lists fewer than 250,000 clones, around two fifths of them singletons, with approximately 2.4% in the top ten. The sample consisted of CD4+ T cells sorted from blood, taken at roughly week 36, from a patient treated with tofacitinib. This sequence was found in a human donor with alopecia areata.

CDR3 sequence (DNA): TGCGCCAGCAGCCAGACCGGGACTAGCGGGAGGGCTTTTGATACGCAGTATTTT. Translated: CASSQTGTSGRAFDTQYF. The chain recombines TRBV4-3 with TRBJ2-3, with 16 bases lining up with TRBD2. Trimming removed 3 bases from V and 6 bases from J; junction bases left unmatched: 9. The CDR3 totals 18 residues. Germline CDR1 is LGHNA and CDR2 is YSLEER.